This T cell receptor (beta chain) was captured in a study of blood T cells in healthy people across ages. Using a J-beta primer mix together with a sample-barcoded 5' primer, a second PCR was run for roughly 7 to 11 cycles. Each CDR3 protein gets one entry after TCRdb re-called the 5' RACE reads with MiXCR. The sample lists 1.2 million to 1.5 million distinct CDR3 sequences, 59% occurring once. This TCR was sampled from a man between 18 and 35 years old in good health. Sequenced sample: blood.

The CDR3 DNA follows: TGTGCCAGCAGTCGGTACAGGGGGGATCATCAGCCCCAGCATTTT. Translating it yields CASSRYRGDHQPQHF. The gene calls are TRBV6-5 and TRBJ1-5; the match to TRBD1 covers 8 bases. CDR1 and CDR2 (germline): MNHEY, SVGAGI. CDR3 length: 15 amino acids. Trimming cost V 5 bases and J 5 bases; bases outside gene matches: 8.